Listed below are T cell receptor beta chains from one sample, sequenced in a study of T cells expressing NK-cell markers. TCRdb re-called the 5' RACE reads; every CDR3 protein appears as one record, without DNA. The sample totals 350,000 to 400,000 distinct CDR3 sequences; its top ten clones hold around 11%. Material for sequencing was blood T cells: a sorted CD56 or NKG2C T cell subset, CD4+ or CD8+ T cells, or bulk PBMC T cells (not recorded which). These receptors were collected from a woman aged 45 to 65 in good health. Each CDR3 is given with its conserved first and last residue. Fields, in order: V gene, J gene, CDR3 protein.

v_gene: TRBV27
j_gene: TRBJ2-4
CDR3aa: CASSLSRAGIAKNIQYF

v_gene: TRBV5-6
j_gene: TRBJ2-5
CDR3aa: CASSTRTSGSLETQYF

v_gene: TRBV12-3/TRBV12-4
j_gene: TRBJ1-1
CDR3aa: CASSLGMGQGTEAFF

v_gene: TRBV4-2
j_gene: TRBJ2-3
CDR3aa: CASSQTRTTDTQYF

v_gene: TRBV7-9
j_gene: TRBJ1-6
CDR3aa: CASRDRTAYNSPLHF

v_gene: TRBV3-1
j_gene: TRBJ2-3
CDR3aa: CASSQELDTDTQYF

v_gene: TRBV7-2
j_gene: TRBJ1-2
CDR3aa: CASSKRQLNYGYTF

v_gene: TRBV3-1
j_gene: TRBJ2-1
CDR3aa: CASSHLALDEQFF

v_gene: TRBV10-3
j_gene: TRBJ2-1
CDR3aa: CAITITQNEQFF

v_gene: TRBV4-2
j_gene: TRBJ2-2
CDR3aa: CASSQERSANTGELFF

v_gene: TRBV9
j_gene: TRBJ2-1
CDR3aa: CASGSAGKNNEQFF

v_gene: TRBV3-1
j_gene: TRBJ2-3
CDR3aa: CASSQDPSRVADTQYF

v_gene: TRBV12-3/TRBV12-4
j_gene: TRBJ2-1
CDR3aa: CASSFTLQRDYNEQFF

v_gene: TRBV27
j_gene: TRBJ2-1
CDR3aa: CASNPGHTDEQFF

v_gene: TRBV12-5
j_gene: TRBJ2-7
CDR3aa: CASGTTGAPYEQYF

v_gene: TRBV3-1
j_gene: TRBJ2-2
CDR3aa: CASSPRPAGTTGELFF

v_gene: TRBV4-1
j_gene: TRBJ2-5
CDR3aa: CASSRGGGSETQYF

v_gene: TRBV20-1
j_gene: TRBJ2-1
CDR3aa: CSARDPGGRALGEQFF

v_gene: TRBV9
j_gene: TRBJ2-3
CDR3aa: CASSVRLAGATDTQYF

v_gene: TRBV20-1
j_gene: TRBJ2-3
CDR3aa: CSARDREGDTQYF

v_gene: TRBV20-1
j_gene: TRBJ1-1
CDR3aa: CSARFDSLNTEAFF

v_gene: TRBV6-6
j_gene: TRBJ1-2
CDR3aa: CASSYSRVIYGYTF

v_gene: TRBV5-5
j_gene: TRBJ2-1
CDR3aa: CASSLALSGRPYNEQFF

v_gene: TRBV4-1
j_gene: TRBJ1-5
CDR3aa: CASSPIKGSNQPQHF

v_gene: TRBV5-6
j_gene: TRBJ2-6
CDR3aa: CASSITGSGANVLTF

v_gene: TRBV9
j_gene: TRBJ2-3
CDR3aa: CASSRSAGGLLDTQYF

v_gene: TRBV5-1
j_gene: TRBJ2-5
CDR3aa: CASSLDRVEETQYF

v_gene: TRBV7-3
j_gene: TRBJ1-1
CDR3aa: CASSGGGYTEAFF

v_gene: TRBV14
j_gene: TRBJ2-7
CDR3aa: CASSQETHLTYEQYF

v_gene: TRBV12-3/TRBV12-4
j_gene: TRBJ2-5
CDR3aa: CASSLVASESVTQYF

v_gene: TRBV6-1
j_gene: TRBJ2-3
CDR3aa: CASSDFGGRPGTDTQYF

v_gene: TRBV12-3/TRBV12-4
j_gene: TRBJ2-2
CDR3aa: CASSISGRAVNTGELFF

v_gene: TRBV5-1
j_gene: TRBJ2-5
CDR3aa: CASSLPLQGDGTQYF

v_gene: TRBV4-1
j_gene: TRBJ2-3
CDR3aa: CASSRAMEGPDTQYF

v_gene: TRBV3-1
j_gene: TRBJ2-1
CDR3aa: CASSQDLMGEQFF

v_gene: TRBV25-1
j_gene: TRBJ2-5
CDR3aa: CASSEGGLGETQYF

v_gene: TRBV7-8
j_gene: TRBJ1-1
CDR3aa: CASSLAGVLNTEAFF